A selection of T cell receptor beta chains follows, all from one sample in a study of blood T cell repertoires in COVID-19. The table came from immunoSEQ multiplex PCR; TCRdb's copy has only in-frame clones and leaves some out. The table records some 31,000 clones, 77% of them present only once. Sequenced material: peripheral blood. Source of these receptors: a woman aged 70-85 years with active or convalescent COVID-19. Both conserved end residues are part of each CDR3. Each record gives: V gene, CDR3 protein.

TRBV11-2 | CASSFRDTPIRELFF
TRBV7-2 | CASSLGGRSSYEQYF
TRBV5-1 | CASSLESGLVKNIQYF
TRBV10-2 | CASRGSAGAQETQYF
TRBV5-1 | CASSLLASGGPVTQYF
TRBV20-1 | CSAQFQETQYF
TRBV3-1/TRBV3-2 | CASSLSPLEAFF
TRBV9 | CASSVEDTNTGELFF
TRBV6-5 | CASNTGGSYNSPLHF
TRBV24-1 | CATVWVVWSGEAFF
TRBV5-1 | CASPETVLAKNIQYF
TRBV11-1 | CASSLGLAGETGELFF
TRBV5-4 | CASSSSRRGISNYGYTF
TRBV12-3/TRBV12-4 | CASSFREDTEAFF
TRBV7-3 | CASGRGRTDTQYF
TRBV20-1 | CSASWGDITF
TRBV6-5 | CASSPTGASGNTIYF
TRBV19 | CASTTVLAGGPETQYF
TRBV7-6 | CASSWTGGDYNEQFF
TRBV18 | CASSPPSTGELFF
TRBV5-5 | CASSSWDREETQYF
TRBV19 | CASTLGGGSSYNEQFF
TRBV20-1 | CSASGLFTVQETQYF
TRBV6-6 | CASSTTRDRPYEQYF
TRBV6-2/TRBV6-3 | CASSRTTYEQYF
TRBV27 | CASSSGGGNYGYTF
TRBV19 | CASSLPDRGSYGYTF
TRBV5-5 | CASSLRATNEKLFF
TRBV21-1 | CASSKRAGAGQETQYF
TRBV27 | CASSLSFSGGLYGYTF
TRBV21-1 | CASSPDREYGYTF
TRBV7-2 | CASSQGQLKVNYGYTF
TRBV6-5 | CASGGLAGAGDTQYF
TRBV7-9 | CASSSQGRGYTF
TRBV12-3/TRBV12-4 | CASSLGDRGEQYF
TRBV6-6 | CASSYPRFGQGTEAFF
TRBV11-2 | CASHDRDRRIMNTEAFF
TRBV19 | CASTWTGNSPLHF
TRBV4-3 | CASSQAASPGELFF
TRBV5-4 | CASSPGTSRQTQYF
TRBV7-2 | CASTSLRGQSEQFF
TRBV19 | CASSREGQSSTDTQYF
TRBV2 | CASSFGLAGGSRNEQFF
TRBV11-2 | CASSLDILSGELFF
TRBV10-3 | CAIRDPGTGGTDTQYF
TRBV5-1 | CASSLGRPGGVAANYGYTF
TRBV7-2 | CASSLAGVPDYGYTF
TRBV14 | CASSQESTPLLYF
TRBV5-4 | CASSPGQAKANYGYTF
TRBV5-1 | CASSPSGTGGGEQYF
TRBV24-1 | CATSASSTGSYEQYF
TRBV7-3 | CASSPSAQRGYGYTF
TRBV28 | CASSLTGQGDGYTF
TRBV19 | CASRTYDVFGRGLTEAFF
TRBV6-5 | CASRRDRANTGELFF